A single sample gave rise to the 4 T cell receptor beta chains below, sequenced in a study of T cell repertoires in cytomegalovirus infection. From the reads, TCRdb called clonotypes with MiXCR, one entry per CDR3 protein. The profile covers roughly 150,000 distinct CDR3 sequences, with approximately 17% appearing a single time and around 20% taken by the ten largest. Sequences were obtained from CD8+ T cells from PBMCs. The origin of the receptors is a human donor in good health (CMV status not recorded). Some clones in this sample may be carry-over from other donors' samples.

In its sample, this clonotype was seen a few times. The chain is built from TRBV20-1 and TRBJ2-5; 7 nucleotides line up with TRBD2. CDR3 length equals 14 residues. The V gene end was trimmed by 4 bases and the J gene end by 5 bases; junction bases not matched to a gene: 10. Per germline, CDR1 DFQATT and CDR2 SNEGSKA (reference sequence). This chain's CDR3 is CSAKDWEGSETQYF. The CDR3 DNA reads as TGCAGTGCTAAAGATTGGGAGGGAAGTGAGACCCAGTACTTC.

This clonotype was counted many times. The chain carries TRBV7-2 and TRBJ1-5; D might be TRBD1 (6 bases). This CDR3 is 14 amino acids long. Germline-derived CDR1 and CDR2 are SGHTA and FQGNSA. V dropped 1 base and J dropped 6 bases, with 10 bases sitting between them. CDR3 DNA: TGTGCCAGCAGCTTAGAACAGGGCGGTCAGCCCCAGCATTTT. Amino acids: CASSLEQGGQPQHF.

This chain uses TRBV6-2 or TRBV6-3 with TRBJ2-7, with unresolved D. The CDR3 is made up of 11 amino acids. Trimming removed 5 bases at V and 4 bases at J, with 6 bases between. CDR1 and CDR2 (germline): MNHEY, SVGEGT. The CDR3 protein is CASSNRYEQYF. CDR3 coding DNA: TGTGCCAGCAGTAATCGATACGAGCAGTACTTC.

This clonotype was picked up many times. The chain links TRBV7-8 to TRBJ2-1; TRBD1 agrees at 8 bases. With V trimmed by 3 bases and J by 2 bases, 9 bases remained unmatched. Germline lookup yields CDR1 SGHVS and CDR2 FQNEAQ. The CDR3 sequence is 17 residues long. The CDR3 sequence is CASSFRTGLSTYNEQFF. The CDR3 DNA follows: TGTGCCAGCAGCTTTCGGACAGGGCTCAGCACCTACAATGAGCAGTTCTTC.